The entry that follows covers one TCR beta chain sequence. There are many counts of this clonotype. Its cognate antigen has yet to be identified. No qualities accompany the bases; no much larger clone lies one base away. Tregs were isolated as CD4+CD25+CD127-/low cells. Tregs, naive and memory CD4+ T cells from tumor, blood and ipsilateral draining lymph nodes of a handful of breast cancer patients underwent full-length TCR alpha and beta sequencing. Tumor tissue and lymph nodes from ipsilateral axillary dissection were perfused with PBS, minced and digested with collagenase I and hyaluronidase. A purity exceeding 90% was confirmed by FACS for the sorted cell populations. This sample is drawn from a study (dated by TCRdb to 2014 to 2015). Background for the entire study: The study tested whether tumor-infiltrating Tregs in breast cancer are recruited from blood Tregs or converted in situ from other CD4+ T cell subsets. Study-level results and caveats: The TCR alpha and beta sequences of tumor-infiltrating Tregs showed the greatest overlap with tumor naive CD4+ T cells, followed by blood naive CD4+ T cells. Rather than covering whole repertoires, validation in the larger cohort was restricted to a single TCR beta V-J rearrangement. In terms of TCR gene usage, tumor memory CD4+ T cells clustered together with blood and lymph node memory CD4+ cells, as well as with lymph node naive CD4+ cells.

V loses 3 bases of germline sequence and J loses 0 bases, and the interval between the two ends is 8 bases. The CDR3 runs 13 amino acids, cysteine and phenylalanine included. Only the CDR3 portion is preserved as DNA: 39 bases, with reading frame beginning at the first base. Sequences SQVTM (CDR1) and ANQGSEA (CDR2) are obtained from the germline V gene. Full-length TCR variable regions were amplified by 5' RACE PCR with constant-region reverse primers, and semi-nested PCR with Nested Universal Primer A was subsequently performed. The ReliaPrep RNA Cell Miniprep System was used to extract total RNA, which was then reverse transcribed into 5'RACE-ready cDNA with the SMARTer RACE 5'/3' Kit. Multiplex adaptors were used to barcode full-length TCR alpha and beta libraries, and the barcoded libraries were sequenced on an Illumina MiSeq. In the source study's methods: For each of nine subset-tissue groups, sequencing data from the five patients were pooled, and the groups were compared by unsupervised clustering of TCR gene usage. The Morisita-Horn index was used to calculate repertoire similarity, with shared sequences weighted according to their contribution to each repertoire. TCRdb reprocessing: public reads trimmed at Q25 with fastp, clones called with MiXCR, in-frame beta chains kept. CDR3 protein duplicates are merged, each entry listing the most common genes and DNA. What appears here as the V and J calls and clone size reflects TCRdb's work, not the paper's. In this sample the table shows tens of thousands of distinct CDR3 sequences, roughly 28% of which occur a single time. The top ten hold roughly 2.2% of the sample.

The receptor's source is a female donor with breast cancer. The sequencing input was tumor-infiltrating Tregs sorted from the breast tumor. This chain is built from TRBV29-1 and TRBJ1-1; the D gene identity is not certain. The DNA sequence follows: TGCAGCGTTGATTCCGGTTTGAACACTGAAGCTTTCTTT. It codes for CSVDSGLNTEAFF.